These T cell receptor beta chains were read from a single sample in a study of OX40 agonist ivuxolimab in advanced cancers. The repertoire was sequenced with immunoSEQ multiplex PCR; TCRdb's copy has only in-frame clones and lacks some. The repertoire has some 110,000 clones, 90% of them found once; the top ten carry about 0.5%. Sample: CD4+ or CD8+ T cells sorted from blood, taken in a trial of the OX40 agonist ivuxolimab. These TCRs come from an adult with an advanced solid tumor such as melanoma, head and neck, liver or kidney cancer. The conserved cysteine and the conserved F or W are not part of the CDR3 here. D genes are given only for firm matches.

j_call	d_call	v_call	cdr3_aa
TRBJ2-1	NA	TRBV18	ASSRPGPLYNEQF
TRBJ1-3	NA	TRBV28	ASSLRPGLSGNTIY
TRBJ1-4	TRBD1	TRBV6-6	ASSYSTGTGFGELF
TRBJ1-6	NA	TRBV6-6	ASSYREINSPLH
TRBJ2-4	NA	TRBV29-1	SVFDRSANIQY
TRBJ2-3	TRBD1	TRBV2	ASSAGQGGTDTQY
TRBJ2-4	TRBD2	TRBV7-9	ASSFSGGHLRLAKNIQY
TRBJ2-7	NA	TRBV4-3	ASSQEAPRQQY
TRBJ1-1	NA	TRBV5-6	ASSWEGLNTEAF
TRBJ2-5	TRBD2	TRBV28	ASSLGLAKPETQY
TRBJ2-1	NA	TRBV27	ASSPSWALSSYNEQF
TRBJ2-2	NA	TRBV7-2	ASSFYTGELF
TRBJ1-2	NA	TRBV19	ASSRDRNYGYT
TRBJ1-6	NA	TRBV5-6	ASSLVRPPNSPLH
TRBJ1-6	NA	TRBV15	ATSRGVGQSTNSPLH
TRBJ1-6	TRBD1	TRBV11-3	ASNPLRGDSSYNSPLH
TRBJ1-6	NA	TRBV19	ASSITGLDSPLH
TRBJ2-5	NA	TRBV28	ASSLLANGEEETQY
TRBJ2-3	TRBD1	TRBV7-2	ASSSGQGNADTQY
TRBJ2-1	TRBD2	TRBV4-2	ASSQDSGVHNEQF
TRBJ1-1	TRBD1	TRBV7-9	ASSRQGNTEAF
TRBJ1-5	NA	TRBV7-2	ASNLRGGNQPQH
TRBJ2-3	TRBD2	TRBV7-9	ASSFGLAGDTDTQY
TRBJ1-5	TRBD1	TRBV28	ASSSTRDRDNQPQH
TRBJ1-6	NA	TRBV6-6	ASSFSSGDDSPLH
TRBJ2-5	TRBD2	TRBV30	AWLAGSGGKRTQY
TRBJ1-4	TRBD1	TRBV7-9	ASSLQGGYNEKLF
TRBJ1-1	NA	TRBV14	ASSQGVGSIEAF
TRBJ2-5	TRBD1	TRBV7-8	ASSLGGQGARETQY
TRBJ1-5	TRBD1	TRBV10-3	AISESGGYNQPQH
TRBJ2-5	TRBD2	TRBV27	ASSPWVAGGQETQY
TRBJ2-3	NA	TRBV7-2	ASSLERFSDTQY
TRBJ1-6	NA	TRBV6-6	ASRPHTNSPLH
TRBJ2-5	NA	TRBV28	ASCQGGGTETQY
TRBJ1-1	NA	TRBV15	ATSRGSTVNTEAF
TRBJ2-1	TRBD1	TRBV6-5	ASSSGQRTNEQF
TRBJ1-4	NA	TRBV10-1	ASSEGPGREKLF
TRBJ1-1	TRBD1	TRBV28	ASSLHSGGTEAF
TRBJ1-5	NA	TRBV19	ASSVQIENYQPQH
TRBJ1-2	TRBD1	TRBV29-1	SVEVRDRVGYT
TRBJ1-6	NA	TRBV7-2	ASRAGLGRDNSPLH
TRBJ2-7	TRBD1	TRBV14	ASSQVEGQPAYEQY
TRBJ1-3	TRBD1	TRBV30	AWMERRQGDGNTIY
TRBJ2-7	TRBD1	TRBV28	ASSWGQGGGYEQY
TRBJ1-6	TRBD1	TRBV9	ASSFGTGARGGSPLH
TRBJ2-1	NA	TRBV7-2	ASSPEPGYNEQF
TRBJ1-1	NA	TRBV10-3	AISEAFPGGGDDTEAF
TRBJ1-1	TRBD1	TRBV5-1	ASSLAPTGGTEAF
TRBJ1-1	NA	TRBV7-9	ASAIETEAF
TRBJ1-2	NA	TRBV30	AWSVRGSFSSYT
TRBJ1-3	TRBD1	TRBV30	ACPTGTGNTIY
TRBJ2-4	TRBD2	TRBV28	ASSSGGAGHQY
TRBJ1-4	NA	TRBV5-6	ASSFRAHSEKLF
TRBJ2-7	TRBD1	TRBV7-8	ASSLDRAREQY
TRBJ2-2	NA	TRBV15	ATSTYTGELF